This T cell receptor beta chain stems from a study of blood T cells in healthy people across ages. Findings and caveats of the study: Per-million-T-cell TCR beta diversity fell roughly linearly with age. Naive T cell percentage by flow cytometry tracked strongly with beta diversity. The study lacked donor CMV status, which possibly confounded expanded clonotype changes.

Germline CDR1 and CDR2: MGHRA and YSYEKL. Trimming took 3 bases from V and 7 from J; bases not matched to a gene: 10. The CDR3 covers 16 residues. Alongside a J-beta primer mix, a sample-barcoded 5' primer served in a second PCR lasting roughly 6 to 11 cycles. TCRdb ran MiXCR on the 5' RACE reads and lists one entry per CDR3 protein. The data hold about 1.6 million distinct CDR3 sequences, with roughly 30% observed a single time. Isolation of PBMCs gave at least 6.5 million cells per sample. With respect to this clonotype: Its cognate antigen is unknown.

The source material was blood. The chain employs TRBV4-1 and TRBJ2-2, with 8 positions matching TRBD1. This receptor was identified in a woman aged 25 to 39 in good health. CDR3 protein: CASSHPVRDRYGELFF. CDR3 bases: TGCGCCAGCAGCCATCCGGTCAGGGACAGGTACGGGGAGCTGTTTTTT.